Below, one T cell receptor beta chain is given with its context. The antigen remains undetermined. V was clipped by 4 bases and J by 4 bases; unmatched bases: 13. From germline, CDR1 is SQVTM and CDR2 ANQGSEA. The CDR3 is made up of 16 amino acids. These data originate in a study of cytomegalovirus exposure and HLA in healthy donors. Study background: The study's early data release held around 85 million unique TCRs from HLA-typed donors. General study results and limits: The dataset shows that most TCR sequences were rare, while some public TCRs occurred in many donors. In a later analysis, TCR association rates varied by HLA locus: DRB1 most, HLA-C fewest.

The PCR used 60 Vbeta and 13 Jbeta primers. This table comes from immunoSEQ multiplex PCR, and its TCRdb copy is limited to in-frame clones, with some not included. The table has around 110,000 clones, more than 60% seen once; the top ten hold 2.5%. Sequenced: PBMCs. This clonotype was obtained from a middle-aged man in good health and CMV-seronegative. The chain links TRBV29-1 to TRBJ1-5; 7 bases line up with TRBD1. The CDR3 region has the DNA TGCAGCGTTGCGACCTCTAGGGCAGGGGGGAATCAGCCCCAGCATTTT. Translation gives CSVATSRAGGNQPQHF.